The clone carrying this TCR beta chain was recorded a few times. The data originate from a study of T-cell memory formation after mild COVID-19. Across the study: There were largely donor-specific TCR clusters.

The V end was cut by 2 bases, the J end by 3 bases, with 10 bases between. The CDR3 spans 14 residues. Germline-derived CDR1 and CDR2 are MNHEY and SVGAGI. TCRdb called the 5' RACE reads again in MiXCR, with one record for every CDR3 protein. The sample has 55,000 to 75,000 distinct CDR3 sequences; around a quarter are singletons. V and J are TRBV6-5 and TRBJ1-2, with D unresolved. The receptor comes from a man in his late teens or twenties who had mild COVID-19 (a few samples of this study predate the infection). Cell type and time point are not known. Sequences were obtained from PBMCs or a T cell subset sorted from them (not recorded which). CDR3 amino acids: CASSYGRFDYGYTF. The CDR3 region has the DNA TGTGCCAGCAGTTACGGCAGGTTCGACTATGGCTACACCTTC.